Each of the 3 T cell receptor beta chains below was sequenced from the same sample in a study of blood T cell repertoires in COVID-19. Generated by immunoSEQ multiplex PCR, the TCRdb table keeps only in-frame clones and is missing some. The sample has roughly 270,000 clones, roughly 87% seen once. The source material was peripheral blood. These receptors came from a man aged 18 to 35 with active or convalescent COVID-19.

The CDR3 region is CASRPSGGATGELFF. DNA for the CDR3: TGTGCCAGCAGACCCAGCGGGGGGGCGACCGGGGAGCTGTTTTTT. The chain joins TRBV2 to TRBJ2-2, with 10 bases that match TRBD2. Trimming at V came to 6 bases and at J to 5 bases, leaving 6 bases not matched to a gene. Germline lookup yields CDR1 SNHLY and CDR2 FYNNEI. The CDR3 covers 15 residues.

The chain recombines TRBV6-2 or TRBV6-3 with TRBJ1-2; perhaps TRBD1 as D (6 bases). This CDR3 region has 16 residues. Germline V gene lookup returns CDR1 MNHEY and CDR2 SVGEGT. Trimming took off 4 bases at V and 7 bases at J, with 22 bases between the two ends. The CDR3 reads CASSSRTGSLSVGYTF. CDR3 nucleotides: TGTGCCAGCAGTTCGAGAACAGGGAGTCTCTCTGTTGGCTACACCTTC.

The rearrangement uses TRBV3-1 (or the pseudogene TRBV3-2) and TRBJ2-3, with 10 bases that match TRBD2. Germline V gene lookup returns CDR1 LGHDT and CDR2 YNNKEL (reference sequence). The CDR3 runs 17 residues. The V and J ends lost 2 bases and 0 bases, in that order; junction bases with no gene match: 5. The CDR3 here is CASSQPSGGASTDTQYF. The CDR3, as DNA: TGTGCCAGCAGCCAACCTAGCGGGGGTGCTAGCACAGATACGCAGTATTTT.